Sequencing of this T cell receptor (beta chain) was carried out in a study of blood T cell repertoires in COVID-19. For the study at large: Sources were T cells, B-cell-depleted T cells, or PBMCs; the material itself was cDNA or gDNA.

Looked up from germline, CDR1 is MGHRA and CDR2 is YSYEKL. Trimming stripped 1 base from V and 6 bases from J, with 13 bases between. The CDR3 is 15 residues long. Original methodology: Reference gene primer amplification in the assay estimated nucleated cell counts. Some clones are missing from TCRdb's copy, which holds only in-frame ones; the method was immunoSEQ multiplex PCR. That table is the source of V, J and clone size, and D and trimming were worked out from the DNA. The table includes about 81,000 clones, roughly 91% detected once. This chain joins TRBV4-1 and TRBJ1-5; D might be TRBD1 (6 bases). This clonotype was sampled from a woman in her forties or fifties in a cohort sampled during active COVID-19. The sample was peripheral blood. In DNA, the CDR3 is TGCGCCAGCAGCCAAGCTCAGGGGTCGCCTCAGCCCCAGCATTTT. Its protein is CASSQAQGSPQPQHF.